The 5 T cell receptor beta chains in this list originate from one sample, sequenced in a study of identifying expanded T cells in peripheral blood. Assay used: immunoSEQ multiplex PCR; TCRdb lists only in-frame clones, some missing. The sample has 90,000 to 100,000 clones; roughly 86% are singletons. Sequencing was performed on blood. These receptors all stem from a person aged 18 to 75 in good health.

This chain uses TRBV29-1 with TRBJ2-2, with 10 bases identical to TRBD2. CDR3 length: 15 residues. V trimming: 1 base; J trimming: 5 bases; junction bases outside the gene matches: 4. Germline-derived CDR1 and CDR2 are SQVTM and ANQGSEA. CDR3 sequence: CSVEASGRGTGELFF. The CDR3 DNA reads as TGCAGCGTTGAAGCTAGCGGGAGAGGAACCGGGGAGCTGTTTTTT.

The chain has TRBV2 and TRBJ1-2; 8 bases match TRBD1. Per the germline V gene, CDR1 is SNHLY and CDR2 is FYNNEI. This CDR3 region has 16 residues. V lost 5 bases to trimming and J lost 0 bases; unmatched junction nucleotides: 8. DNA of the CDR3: TGTGCCAGCAGTTCCGACAGGGGCTACTCTAACTATGGCTACACCTTC. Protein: CASSSDRGYSNYGYTF.

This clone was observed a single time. CDR3 protein: CASSNRERNTEAFF. The CDR3 DNA sequence: TGTGCCAGCAGTAACCGGGAGAGGAACACTGAAGCTTTCTTT. This rearrangement joins TRBV6-1 to TRBJ1-1, with D uncertain. Germline lookup yields CDR1 MNHNS and CDR2 SASEGT. The CDR3 is made up of 14 amino acids. The ends were cut back, 5 bases at V and 1 base at J, with 11 bases in the middle.

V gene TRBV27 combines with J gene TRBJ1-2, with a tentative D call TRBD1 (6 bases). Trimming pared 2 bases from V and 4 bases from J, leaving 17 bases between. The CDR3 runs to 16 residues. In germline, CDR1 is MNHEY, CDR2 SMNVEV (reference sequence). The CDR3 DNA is TGTGCCAGCAGTTTAACCCCTGGGGAGGGGGTCTATGGCTACACCTTC. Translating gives CASSLTPGEGVYGYTF.

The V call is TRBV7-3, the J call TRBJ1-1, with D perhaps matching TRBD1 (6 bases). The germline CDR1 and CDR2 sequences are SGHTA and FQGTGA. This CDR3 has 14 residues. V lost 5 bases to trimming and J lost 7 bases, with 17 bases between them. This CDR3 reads CASSPTPGHREAFF. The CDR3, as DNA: TGTGCCAGCAGCCCTACGCCGGGACACCGTGAAGCTTTCTTT.